This is a list of T cell receptor beta chains from one sample in a study of blood T cell repertoires in COVID-19. The repertoire was sequenced with immunoSEQ multiplex PCR; TCRdb's copy has only in-frame clones and lacks some. Here the sample spans 200,000 or so clones, about 80% being singletons. The specimen sequenced was PBMCs or T cells enriched from blood (not recorded which). All receptors come from a man aged 35 to 55 who had recovered from COVID-19. The CDR3 runs from the conserved cysteine through the conserved F or W. A D gene is named only where the DNA matches it firmly. Some rows mark clone size as missing; the rest say once, few, many or name a class of expanded clone.

clone size | J gene | D gene | V gene | CDR3 DNA | CDR3 protein
NA | TRBJ2-3 | TRBD1 | TRBV3-1/TRBV3-2 | TGTGCCAGCAGCCCGGGACAGGGTAGGGAGTATTTT | CASSPGQGREYF
once | TRBJ2-2 | TRBD2 | TRBV7-9 | TGTGCCAGCAGCTTACAGAGCGGGGCCACCGGGGAGCTGTTTTTT | CASSLQSGATGELFF
once | TRBJ1-6 | NA | TRBV3-1/TRBV3-2 | TGTGCCAGCGTCGGGGGGTCCGATAATTCACCCCTCCACTTT | CASVGGSDNSPLHF
NA | TRBJ1-6 | NA | TRBV4-1 | TGCGCCAGCAGCCAAGATGGGGCGTACGATAATTCACCCCTCCACTTT | CASSQDGAYDNSPLHF
NA | TRBJ1-2 | NA | TRBV30 | TGTGCCTGGAGTGTACGGTCCTATGGCTACACCTTC | CAWSVRSYGYTF
NA | TRBJ1-2 | TRBD1 | TRBV19 | TGTGCCAGCGGGACAGGGACATATGGCTACACCTTC | CASGTGTYGYTF
NA | TRBJ2-3 | NA | TRBV6-2/TRBV6-3 | TGTGCCAGCAGTTACCTGGACCGACTAACAGATACGCAGTATTTT | CASSYLDRLTDTQYF
NA | TRBJ1-1 | NA | TRBV30 | TGTGCCTGGAGTGTCCCAGGGGTGGACACTGAAGCTTTCTTT | CAWSVPGVDTEAFF
NA | TRBJ1-2 | NA | TRBV24-1 | TGTGCCACCAGTGAGCACTCTGGGCCCTATGGCTACACCTTC | CATSEHSGPYGYTF
NA | TRBJ1-6 | NA | TRBV5-1 | TGCGCCAGCAGCCTGGAACGGACAGTATATTCACCCCTCCACTTT | CASSLERTVYSPLHF
NA | TRBJ1-1 | NA | TRBV6-1 | TGTGCCAGCAGTGAAGAGTTTCGGGAGCCCCGACCCTTT | CASSEEFREPRPF
NA | TRBJ1-1 | NA | TRBV28 | TGTGCCAGCAGTTCTTACACAGGGACTGAAGCTTTCTTT | CASSSYTGTEAFF
NA | TRBJ1-1 | NA | TRBV5-1 | TGCGCCAGCAGCTTGACACCCTCGAACACTGAAGCTTTCTTT | CASSLTPSNTEAFF
NA | TRBJ2-7 | NA | TRBV5-8 | TGTGCCAGCAGCTTACAGGGTATTCGTTCCTACGAGCAGTACTTC | CASSLQGIRSYEQYF
few | TRBJ2-3 | NA | TRBV10-3 | TGTGCCATCAGTGAGGTGGGGGCCCCAGATACGCAGTATTTT | CAISEVGAPDTQYF
NA | TRBJ2-1 | TRBD1 | TRBV7-9 | TGTGCCAGCAGCCACCGGGACAGGGGCCACAATGAGCAGTTCTTC | CASSHRDRGHNEQFF
NA | TRBJ1-5 | NA | TRBV21-1 | TGTGCCAGCAGCAGGGGGGTTAATAGCAATCAGCCCCAGCATTTT | CASSRGVNSNQPQHF
NA | TRBJ2-2 | TRBD1 | TRBV2 | TGTGCCAGTAAAGGACAGGGGTACACCGGGGAGCTGTTTTTT | CASKGQGYTGELFF
NA | TRBJ2-7 | NA | TRBV12-3/TRBV12-4 | TGTGCCAGCAGTCTACAGGGCTACGAGCAGTACTTC | CASSLQGYEQYF
NA | TRBJ1-6 | NA | TRBV28 | TGTGCCAGCTGGTCCGGTGGGGGGGTCTATAATTCACCCCTCCACTTT | CASWSGGGVYNSPLHF
NA | TRBJ2-3 | TRBD1 | TRBV27 | TGTGCCAGCAGTCCGGGACAGAGCACAGATACGCAGTATTTT | CASSPGQSTDTQYF
once | TRBJ1-5 | NA | TRBV24-1 | TGTGCCACCAGTGACGTGACAGCCGCCTCTTATAGCAATCAGCCCCAGCATTTT | CATSDVTAASYSNQPQHF
once | TRBJ1-1 | TRBD1 | TRBV14 | TGTGCCAGCAGCCGGAGTAGGGGGCTGAACACTGAAGCTTTCTTT | CASSRSRGLNTEAFF
NA | TRBJ1-5 | NA | TRBV2 | TGTGCCAGCAGCAGAGACAGGAGCAATCAGCCCCAGCATTTT | CASSRDRSNQPQHF